This TCR beta chain was observed in a study of T cells in Graves' hyperthyroidism and ophthalmopathy. V was clipped by 5 bases and J by 9 bases, with 14 bases between them. The germline V gene has CDR1 MNHEY and CDR2 SMNVEV (reference sequence). CDR3 length: 14 residues. Amplification of TCR beta CDR3 regions used RNA as the template. In the first-round RT-PCR of the TCR CDR3, the HTBI primer set was used. TCRdb reprocessed the multiplex PCR reads with MiXCR, giving one entry per CDR3 protein. The sample holds 300,000 to 400,000 distinct CDR3 sequences, 15% to 20% seen once. This sequence originates from a woman between 45 and 60 years old with Graves' hyperthyroidism. This rearrangement joins TRBV27 to TRBJ1-6; D gene uncertain. The sequenced sample consisted of blood. DNA of the CDR3: TGTGCCAGCAGTCTCATAAGAGGCGTTTCACCCCTCCACTTT. It yields the protein CASSLIRGVSPLHF.